This TCR beta chain was found in a study of T cell responses to AZD1222 COVID-19 vaccine. V was cut by 2 bases and J by 10 bases, with 21 bases left in between. Germline loops: CDR1 GTSNPN, CDR2 SVGIG (reference sequence). This CDR3 region has 16 residues. Pooling covered second doses at about 4 or about 12 weeks. Only in-frame clones appear in the TCRdb table, and some are missing; sequencing was by immunoSEQ multiplex PCR. This table holds under 140,000 clones, over 85% found once. This chain uses TRBV30 with TRBJ1-6; D is perhaps TRBD1 (5 bases). This receptor was taken from an adult who received the AZD1222 COVID-19 vaccine. The specimen was peripheral blood, collected 28 days after the second AZD1222 dose. The CDR3 is CAWSSRGVLGESPLHF. CDR3 bases: TGTGCCTGGAGTTCCCGGGGGGTTTTGGGAGAGTCACCCCTCCACTTT.